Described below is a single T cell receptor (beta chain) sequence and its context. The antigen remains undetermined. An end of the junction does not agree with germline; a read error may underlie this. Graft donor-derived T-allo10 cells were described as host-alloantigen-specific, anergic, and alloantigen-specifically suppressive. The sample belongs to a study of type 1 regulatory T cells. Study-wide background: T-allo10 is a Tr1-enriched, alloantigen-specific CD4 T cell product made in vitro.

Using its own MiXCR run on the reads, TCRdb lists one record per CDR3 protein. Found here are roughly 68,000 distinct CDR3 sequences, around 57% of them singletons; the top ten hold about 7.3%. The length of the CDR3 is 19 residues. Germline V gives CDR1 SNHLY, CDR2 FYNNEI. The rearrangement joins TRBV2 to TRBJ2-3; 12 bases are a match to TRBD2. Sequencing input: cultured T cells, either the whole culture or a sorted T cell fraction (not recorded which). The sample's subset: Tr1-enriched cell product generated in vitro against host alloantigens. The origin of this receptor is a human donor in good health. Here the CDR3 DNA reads TGTGCCAGCAGGGAAGGACTAGCGGGATGGGCGAGGAGCACAGATACGCAGTATTTT. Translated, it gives CASREGLAGWARSTDTQYF.